The 20 T cell receptor beta chains below all came from one sample that was sequenced in a study of blood T cell repertoires in COVID-19. Assay used: immunoSEQ multiplex PCR; TCRdb lists only in-frame clones, some missing. The profile covers approximately 68,000 clones, with around 76% appearing a single time and approximately 19% taken by the ten largest. The sample comprised peripheral blood. Source of these receptors: a human donor in a cohort sampled during active COVID-19.

The rearrangement joins TRBV6-2 or TRBV6-3 to TRBJ1-1; D possibly corresponds to TRBD1 (5 bases). Trimming removed 8 bases at V and 1 base at J, with 20 bases between. The V gene's germline CDR1 is MNHEY and CDR2 SVGEGT. This CDR3 spans 16 amino acids. In nucleotides, the CDR3 is TGTGCCAGCTGCCCCGGAGAGGCGACAGAGAACACTGAAGCTTTCTTT. This codes for CASCPGEATENTEAFF.

The gene calls are TRBV7-9 and TRBJ2-7; D perhaps matches TRBD2 (6 bases). The CDR3 has 15 amino acids. Germline V lookup: CDR1 SEHNR, CDR2 FQNEAQ (reference sequence). Deletions cut 4 bases from V and 1 base from J, with 14 bases between. CDR3 nucleotides: TGTGCCAGCAGCTACCCGGCGGGGAAATCCTACGAGCAGTACTTC. This gives the protein CASSYPAGKSYEQYF.

In DNA, the CDR3 is TGCGCCAGCAGCACGGGGGACTTTGAAGAGACCCAGTACTTC. Amino acids: CASSTGDFEETQYF. The V and J genes are TRBV5-1 and TRBJ2-5; the D gene is possibly TRBD2 (6 bases). CDR1 and CDR2 (germline): SGHRS, YFSETQ. V lost 4 bases and J 3 bases, leaving 13 bases between the germline ends. CDR3 size: 14 residues. The full variable domain, rest sourced from reference TRBV5-1 and TRBJ2-5, is KAGVTQTPRYLIKTRGQQVTLSCSPISGHRSVSWYQQTPGQGLQFLFEYFSETQRNKGNFPGRFSGRQFSNSRSEMNVSTLELGDSALYLCASSTGDFEETQYFGPGTRLLVL.

This chain connects TRBV18 to TRBJ2-5; a possible D gene is TRBD2 (6 bases). The CDR3 spans 15 residues. Per germline, CDR1 KGHSH and CDR2 LQKENI. Trimming left V 5 bases short and J 1 base short, with 14 bases between. The CDR3 DNA is TGTGCCAGCTCATTTCACACGGGGGTCCAAGAGACCCAGTACTTC. It encodes CASSFHTGVQETQYF.

V is TRBV19 and J is TRBJ2-7; 8 bases map to TRBD2. CDR1 and CDR2 (germline): LNHDA, SQIVND (reference sequence). The CDR3 length is 13 residues. After removal of 7 bases from V and 3 bases from J, the junction contained 5 bases not matched to a gene. In DNA form, the CDR3 reads TGTGCCAGTAAGAGGGCGGGAGGCTACGAGCAGTACTTC. As protein: CASKRAGGYEQYF.

Only a few counts were recorded for this clone. The rearrangement uses TRBV7-3 and TRBJ2-3; tentatively, D is TRBD2 (5 bases). The CDR3 loop spans 14 amino acids. V was clipped by 2 bases and J by 1 base, with 7 bases between them. The germline V gene has CDR1 SGHTA and CDR2 FQGTGA. CDR3 protein: CASSLVRGTDTQYF. As DNA, the CDR3 is TGTGCCAGCAGCTTAGTGCGGGGCACAGATACGCAGTATTTT.

This chain joins TRBV7-2 and TRBJ1-2, with 8 nucleotides matching TRBD1. The CDR3 consists of 18 residues. The junction had 16 bases not matched to a gene; V was cut back by 4 bases and J by 3 bases. In germline, CDR1 is SGHTA, CDR2 FQGNSA. This CDR3 is CASSSWTGILVRYYGYTF. CDR3 nucleotides: TGTGCCAGCAGCTCTTGGACAGGGATTTTGGTTCGTTACTATGGCTACACCTTC.

V is TRBV18 and J is TRBJ2-3; 12 positions agree with TRBD2. Germline trimming cut 6 bases from V and 3 bases from J; bases unmatched to any gene: 7. The germline CDR1 and CDR2 sequences are KGHSH and LQKENI. This CDR3 spans 16 amino acids. In DNA, the CDR3 is TGTGCCAGCTCGAGCCGCGGACTAGCGGGGACAGATACGCAGTATTTT. It specifies CASSSRGLAGTDTQYF.

The CDR3 protein is CASTLYEKLFF. The CDR3 DNA reads as TGTGCCAGCACCCTATACGAAAAACTGTTTTTT. The rearrangement links TRBV2 to TRBJ1-4, with D hard to call. This CDR3 is 11 amino acids long. The V end was cut by 7 bases, the J end by 8 bases, with 8 bases between. CDR1 and CDR2 from the germline V gene are SNHLY and FYNNEI.

V is TRBV5-1 and J is TRBJ1-1; no definite D call. Trimming removed 2 bases from V and 1 base from J, with 6 bases in between. Germline CDR1 is SGHRS and CDR2 is YFSETQ. The CDR3 is 13 residues long. DNA of the CDR3: TGCGCCAGCAGCTTCGAGGGGAACACTGAAGCTTTCTTT. The encoded protein is CASSFEGNTEAFF.

The V and J genes are TRBV28 and TRBJ2-7; TRBD1 matches 9 bases. Germline V CDR1 and CDR2: MDHEN, SYDVKM. The trim removed 7 bases at V and 5 bases at J, leaving 6 bases unmatched. This CDR3 has 13 residues. This chain's CDR3 is CASTKGTGNEQYF. CDR3 nucleotide sequence: TGTGCCAGCACTAAAGGGACAGGGAACGAGCAGTACTTC.

V and J are TRBV6-5 and TRBJ2-7, with D tentatively TRBD1 (6 bases). CDR1 and CDR2 from the germline V gene are MNHEY and SVGAGI. This CDR3 region has 15 residues. V gave up 2 bases and J gave up 5 bases, with 16 bases separating them. The DNA for the CDR3 is TGTGCCAGCAGTTACAGGGGGTCAGGGAAGGACGAGCAGTACTTC. It yields the protein CASSYRGSGKDEQYF.

The rearrangement uses TRBV2 and TRBJ2-7; possible D gene TRBD1, 6 bases. The germline CDR1 and CDR2 sequences are SNHLY and FYNNEI. CDR3 length equals 13 residues. Deletions cut 4 bases from V and 2 bases from J, with 9 bases between. The CDR3 DNA follows: TGTGCCAGCAGTGGTGGGACAACCTACGAGCAGTACTTC. It codes for CASSGGTTYEQYF.

The rearrangement joins TRBV29-1 to TRBJ2-2; no clear D. The V and J ends lost 6 bases and 1 base respectively, with 12 bases between them. The CDR3 is made up of 14 amino acids. CDR1 and CDR2 from the germline V gene are SQVTM and ANQGSEA. The CDR3 DNA sequence: TGCAGCGTCGGTCCTCCTGAGAACACCGGGGAGCTGTTTTTT. This translates into CSVGPPENTGELFF.

DNA of the CDR3: TGTGCCAGCAGCCAAGATTCACAGTGGGAGCGGGGGGGCCGGGAGCAGTTCTTC. It codes for CASSQDSQWERGGREQFF. The chain uses TRBV3-1 (or the pseudogene TRBV3-2) and TRBJ2-1, with 10 bases identical to TRBD2. The CDR3 contains 18 residues. With 0 bases clipped from V and 10 bases from J, the junction kept 15 bases outside the gene matches. Germline loops: CDR1 LGHDT, CDR2 YNNKEL (reference sequence).

The chain has TRBV10-3 and TRBJ2-7; D is unresolved. This CDR3 is built from 12 residues. The germline CDR1 and CDR2 sequences are ENHRY and SYGVKD. With 1 base removed from V and 5 bases from J, the gap between germline ends came to 6 bases. The CDR3 sequence: CAISEFNNEQYF. CDR3 sequence (DNA): TGTGCCATCAGTGAGTTCAACAACGAGCAGTACTTC.

V gene TRBV6-2 or TRBV6-3 combines with J gene TRBJ1-2, with D hard to call. V lost 5 bases, J lost 2 bases, and 6 bases lay in between. The CDR3 consists of 12 residues. Germline-derived CDR1 and CDR2 are MNHEY and SVGEGT. The CDR3 region is CASSKPNYGYTF. CDR3 DNA: TGTGCCAGCAGTAAGCCGAACTATGGCTACACCTTC.

This rearrangement joins TRBV2 to TRBJ1-5; D is perhaps TRBD1 (6 bases). CDR1 and CDR2 from the germline V gene are SNHLY and FYNNEI. The length of the CDR3 is 16 residues. The germline V and J ends were trimmed by 7 bases and 1 base, with 17 bases remaining between them. Written as DNA, the CDR3 is TGTGCCAGCAAAAAGGGGGAGGGGTGGAGCAATCAGCCCCAGCATTTT. Protein sequence: CASKKGEGWSNQPQHF.

This clone was seen only once. The V call is TRBV18, the J call TRBJ2-7, with 7 positions matching TRBD2. This CDR3 is built from 12 residues. V trimming: 3 bases; J trimming: 6 bases; junction bases outside the gene matches: 2. Germline V CDR1 and CDR2: KGHSH, LQKENI. In DNA, the CDR3 is TGTGCCAGCTCACCCTCGGGGGGCGAGCAGTACTTC. Its protein product is CASSPSGGEQYF.

The V gene is TRBV6-2 or TRBV6-3, the J gene TRBJ1-5; 7 bases map to TRBD1. The CDR3 extends over 15 amino acids. Germline CDR1 MNHEY, CDR2 SVGEGT. V dropped 5 bases and J dropped 2; count of bases not matched to a gene: 6. DNA of the CDR3: TGTGCCAGCAGTAGGCGACAGGGAGGCAATCAGCCCCAGCATTTT. Protein product: CASSRRQGGNQPQHF.